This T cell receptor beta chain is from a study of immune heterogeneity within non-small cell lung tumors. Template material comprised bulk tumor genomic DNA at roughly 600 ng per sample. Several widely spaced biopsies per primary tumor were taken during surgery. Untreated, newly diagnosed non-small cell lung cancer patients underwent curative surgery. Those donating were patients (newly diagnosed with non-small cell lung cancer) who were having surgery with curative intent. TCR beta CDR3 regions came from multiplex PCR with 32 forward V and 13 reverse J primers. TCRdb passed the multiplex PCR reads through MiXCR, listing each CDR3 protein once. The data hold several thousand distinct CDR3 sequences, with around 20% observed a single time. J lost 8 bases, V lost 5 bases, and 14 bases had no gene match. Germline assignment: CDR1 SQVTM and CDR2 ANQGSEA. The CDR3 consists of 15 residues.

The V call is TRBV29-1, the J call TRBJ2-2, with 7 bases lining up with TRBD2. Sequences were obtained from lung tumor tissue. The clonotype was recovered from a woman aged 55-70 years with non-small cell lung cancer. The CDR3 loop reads CSVSVAGDLVGELFF. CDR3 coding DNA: TGCAGCGTTTCCGTAGCGGGCGATTTAGTAGGGGAGCTGTTTTTT.